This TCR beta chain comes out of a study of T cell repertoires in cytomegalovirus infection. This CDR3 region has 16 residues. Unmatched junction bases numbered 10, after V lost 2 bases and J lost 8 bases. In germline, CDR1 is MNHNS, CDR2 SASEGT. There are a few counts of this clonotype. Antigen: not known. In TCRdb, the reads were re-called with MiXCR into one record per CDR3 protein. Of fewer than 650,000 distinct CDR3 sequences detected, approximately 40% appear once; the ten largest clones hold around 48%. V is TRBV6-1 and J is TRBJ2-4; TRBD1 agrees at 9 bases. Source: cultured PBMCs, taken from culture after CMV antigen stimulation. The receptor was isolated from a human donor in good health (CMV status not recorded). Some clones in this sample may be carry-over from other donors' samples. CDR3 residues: CASSETSGTGRYIQYF. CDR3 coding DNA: TGTGCCAGCAGTGAAACGAGTGGGACAGGGAGGTACATTCAGTACTTC.